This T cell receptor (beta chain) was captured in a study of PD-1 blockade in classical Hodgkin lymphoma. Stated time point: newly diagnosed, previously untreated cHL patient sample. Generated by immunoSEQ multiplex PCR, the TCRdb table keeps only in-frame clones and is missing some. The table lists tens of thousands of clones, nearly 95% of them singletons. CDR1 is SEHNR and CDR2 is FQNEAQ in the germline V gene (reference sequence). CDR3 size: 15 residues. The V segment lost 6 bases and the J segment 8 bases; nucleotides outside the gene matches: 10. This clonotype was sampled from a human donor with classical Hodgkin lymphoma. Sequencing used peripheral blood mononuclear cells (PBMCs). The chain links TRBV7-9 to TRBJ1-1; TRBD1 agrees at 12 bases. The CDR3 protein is CASRRLGQGAAEAFF. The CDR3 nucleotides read TGTGCCAGCAGAAGGTTGGGACAGGGGGCCGCGGAAGCTTTCTTT.